Listed here are 24 T cell receptor beta chains from one sample, sequenced in a study of tumor-infiltrating lymphocytes in localized non-small cell lung cancer. The protocol was immunoSEQ multiplex PCR, while the TCRdb copy is restricted to in-frame clones and leaves out a portion. This sample has 6,000 to 8,500 clones; about 61% occur once, and the top ten carry 12%. Sequenced sample: lung tumor tissue. The source of these receptors is a human donor with non-small cell lung cancer.

The genes are TRBV5-4 and TRBJ1-2, with D maybe TRBD1 (5 bases). The CDR3 spans 13 residues. Looked up from germline, CDR1 is SGHNT and CDR2 is YYREEE (reference sequence). V lost 4 bases, J lost 7 bases, and 14 bases lay in between. CDR3 bases: TGTGCCAGCAGCCAAGGAGGGGACCTTGGCTACACCTTC. Amino acids: CASSQGGDLGYTF.

In its sample, this clone was seen a few times. The V and J genes are TRBV19 and TRBJ2-3, with a possible D match to TRBD1 (5 bases). Trimming cost V 6 bases and J 2 bases, with 15 bases left between them. Germline CDR1 LNHDA, CDR2 SQIVND (reference sequence). The CDR3 spans 15 residues. CDR3 region: CASSPRGPPTDTQYF. In nucleotides, the CDR3 is TGTGCCAGTAGCCCTAGGGGCCCTCCCACAGATACGCAGTATTTT.

V usage is TRBV5-1 and J usage is TRBJ1-5; D remains unclear. The CDR3 contains 13 residues. Germline CDR1 SGHRS, CDR2 YFSETQ. The V gene lost 2 bases and the J gene lost 5 bases, with 8 bases spanning the gap. The CDR3 coding sequence is TGCGCCAGCAGCTTCGAGGTAGATCAGCCCCAGCATTTT. Its translation: CASSFEVDQPQHF.

The V gene is TRBV6-5, the J gene TRBJ1-1; D unclear. The CDR3 has 13 amino acids. Trimming cost V 7 bases and J 2 bases, with 11 bases left between them. Germline CDR1 and CDR2: MNHEY and SVGAGI. The chain's CDR3 is CASNPPDNTEAFF. The CDR3 DNA reads TGTGCCAGCAATCCACCGGACAACACTGAAGCTTTCTTT.

This clone was seen a few times. This chain joins TRBV6-4 and TRBJ1-2, with D possibly matching TRBD1 (6 bases). Germline V CDR1 and CDR2: MRHNA, SNTAGT. This CDR3 contains 13 residues. The V end lost 6 bases, the J end lost 4 bases, and 12 bases lay between the germline ends. In nucleotides, the CDR3 is TGTGCCAGCAGACAGGGATGGCTCTATGGCTACACCTTC. This encodes CASRQGWLYGYTF.

This rearrangement joins TRBV11-2 to TRBJ1-2; D gene uncertain. The CDR3 extends over 17 amino acids. Trimming pared 0 bases from V and 3 bases from J, leaving 17 bases between. The germline CDR1 and CDR2 sequences are SGHAT and FQNNGV. Written as DNA, the CDR3 is TGTGCCAGCAGCTTAGAGTCGGCAGACTCAATGGACTATGGCTACACCTTC. This codes for CASSLESADSMDYGYTF.

The chain couples TRBV10-3 to TRBJ1-3, with D uncertain. This CDR3 spans 15 amino acids. V was clipped by 3 bases and J by 0 bases, with 9 bases between them. Germline V gene lookup returns CDR1 ENHRY and CDR2 SYGVKD. The CDR3 here is CAISDPILSGNTIYF. CDR3 nucleotide sequence: TGTGCCATCAGTGACCCGATCCTCTCTGGAAACACCATATATTTT.

The genes are TRBV19 and TRBJ2-2; D may be TRBD1 (6 bases). The germline V gene encodes CDR1 LNHDA and CDR2 SQIVND (reference sequence). V lost 7 bases to trimming and J lost 0 bases, with 12 bases between them. The CDR3 length is 15 residues. DNA of the CDR3: TGTGCCAGTAAACAGGGCGGCGCGAACACCGGGGAGCTGTTTTTT. It yields the protein CASKQGGANTGELFF.

This clone was seen a few times. The gene calls are TRBV7-8 and TRBJ2-1, with D perhaps matching TRBD2 (5 bases). The CDR3 runs to 12 residues. The germline V and J ends were trimmed by 4 bases and 5 bases, with 6 bases remaining between them. In germline, CDR1 is SGHVS, CDR2 FQNEAQ. CDR3 coding DNA: TGTGCCAGCAGCTGGAGGAACAATGAGCAGTTCTTC. Translation gives CASSWRNNEQFF. The whole variable domain, remainder taken from reference TRBV7-8 and TRBJ2-1, is GAGVSQSPRYKVAKRGQDVALRCDPISGHVSLFWYQQALGQGPEFLTYFQNEAQLDKSGLPSDRFFAERPEGSVSTLKIQRTQQEDSAVYLCASSWRNNEQFFGPGTRLTVL.

The rearrangement joins TRBV19 to TRBJ1-6; TRBD1 agrees at 7 bases. This CDR3 has 14 amino acids. Germline values: CDR1 LNHDA, CDR2 SQIVND (reference sequence). Losses at the gene ends were 5 bases for V and 10 bases for J; bases not matched to a gene: 8. CDR3 coding DNA: TGTGCCAGTAGTCTGGCAGGGGGTGGATCACCCCTCCACTTT. Translated, it gives CASSLAGGGSPLHF.

J is TRBJ2-1 and V is TRBV9, with D hard to call. Trimming left V 0 bases short and J 1 base short, with 14 bases between. The CDR3 is 17 amino acids. Germline V lookup: CDR1 SGDLS, CDR2 YYNGEE. DNA of the CDR3: TGTGCCAGCAGCGTAGTTGGCGCCACTCAATCCTACAATGAGCAGTTCTTC. This sequence encodes CASSVVGATQSYNEQFF.

The sample holds a few counts of this clone. The rearrangement links TRBV27 to TRBJ2-3, with D possibly matching TRBD2 (7 bases). V dropped 9 bases and J dropped 5 bases, with 15 bases sitting between them. CDR1 MNHEY and CDR2 SMNVEV come from the germline V gene (reference sequence). This CDR3 has 13 amino acids. The DNA for the CDR3 is TGTGCCAGTCTAGGGGGGGGCAGAGATACGCAGTATTTT. Its translation: CASLGGGRDTQYF.

The rearrangement links TRBV5-1 to TRBJ2-7; no clear D gene. Germline CDR1 reads SGHRS; CDR2 reads YFSETQ. The V gene lost 0 bases and the J gene lost 1 base, with 5 bases spanning the gap. The CDR3 is made up of 13 amino acids. The CDR3 region has the DNA TGCGCCAGCAGCTTGGCCGGATCCTACGAGCAGTACTTC. The encoded protein is CASSLAGSYEQYF.

V gene TRBV6-5 combines with J gene TRBJ1-1, with D uncertain. The germline gives CDR1 MNHEY, CDR2 SVGAGI. The CDR3 length is 14 residues. Trimming removed 2 bases from V and 1 base from J, with 8 bases in between. CDR3 loop: CASSYAAPNTEAFF. CDR3 DNA: TGTGCCAGCAGTTACGCCGCTCCGAACACTGAAGCTTTCTTT.

The chain links TRBV5-1 to TRBJ2-3; D may be TRBD1 or TRBD2 (6 bases each). V lost 4 bases and J 3 bases, leaving 18 bases between the germline ends. The CDR3 is 16 amino acids. In germline, CDR1 is SGHRS, CDR2 YFSETQ. Here the CDR3 reads CASSRGTSDPTDTQYF. The CDR3 nucleotides read TGCGCCAGCAGCCGCGGGACATCCGATCCTACAGATACGCAGTATTTT. Variable domain in full (rest from reference TRBV5-1 and TRBJ2-3): KAGVTQTPRYLIKTRGQQVTLSCSPISGHRSVSWYQQTPGQGLQFLFEYFSETQRNKGNFPGRFSGRQFSNSRSEMNVSTLELGDSALYLCASSRGTSDPTDTQYFGPGTRLTVL.

In its sample, this clone is large. The chain recombines TRBV11-3 with TRBJ2-1; no clear D gene. The CDR3 is 13 residues long. Germline V CDR1 and CDR2: SGHNT, YENEEA. Trimming pared 5 bases from V and 8 bases from J, leaving 13 bases between. The CDR3 region is CASSLNQPHEQFF. In nucleotides, the CDR3 is TGTGCCAGCAGCCTTAATCAGCCTCATGAGCAGTTCTTC.

This chain joins TRBV6-5 and TRBJ2-7, with 8 bases identical to TRBD2. The CDR3 is 14 residues long. V shed 6 bases and J 1 base; nucleotides not matched to a gene: 5. Germline-derived CDR1 and CDR2 are MNHEY and SVGAGI. The chain's CDR3 is CASRAGDGSYEQYF. CDR3 nucleotides: TGTGCCAGCAGAGCGGGAGACGGGTCCTACGAGCAGTACTTC.

This clone was seen just once. The rearrangement uses TRBV7-8 and TRBJ2-7; the match to TRBD2 covers 9 bases. The CDR3 sequence is 15 residues long. From germline, CDR1 is SGHVS and CDR2 FQNEAQ. The trim removed 5 bases at V and 3 bases at J, leaving 8 bases unmatched. Here the CDR3 reads CASSPRTSVLYEQYF. The CDR3 region has the DNA TGTGCCAGCAGCCCCAGGACTAGCGTACTCTACGAGCAGTACTTC.

In this sample, this clone turned up a few times. The CDR3 protein is CASSIRREGQPQHF. The CDR3 bases are TGTGCCAGTAGTATAAGGAGGGAAGGACAGCCCCAGCATTTT. The rearrangement links TRBV19 to TRBJ1-5; no firm D call. Germline CDR1 reads LNHDA; CDR2 reads SQIVND (reference sequence). The ends were cut back, 2 bases at V and 7 bases at J, with 12 bases in the middle. CDR3 length equals 14 residues.

This clone has just a few counts. The chain uses TRBV7-3 and TRBJ2-7; D possibly corresponds to TRBD2 (5 bases). The CDR3 is 14 amino acids. Germline assignment: CDR1 SGHTA and CDR2 FQGTGA. The germline V and J ends were trimmed by 3 bases and 3 bases, with 12 bases remaining between them. The CDR3, as DNA: TGTGCCAGCAGCTTCGGTGGAGGCGACTACGAGCAGTACTTC. Encoded protein: CASSFGGGDYEQYF.

The V call is TRBV7-6, the J call TRBJ2-5; 9 bases agree with TRBD2. The V and J ends lost 0 bases and 5 bases, in that order; junction bases with no gene match: 4. The CDR3 consists of 15 residues. CDR1 is SGHVS and CDR2 is FNYEAQ in the germline V gene. The CDR3 loop reads CASSLASGRLETQYF. CDR3 in DNA: TGTGCCAGCAGCTTAGCCAGCGGGAGGTTGGAGACCCAGTACTTC.

This clone appeared a single time. This rearrangement joins TRBV10-3 to TRBJ1-2; D remains unclear. CDR1 is ENHRY, CDR2 SYGVKD, per germline. V lost 3 bases to trimming and J lost 8 bases, with 10 bases between them. This CDR3 spans 12 amino acids. The CDR3 nucleotides read TGTGCCATCAGTGATCAGGAGCGGGGCTACACCTTC. As protein: CAISDQERGYTF.

The chain links TRBV2 to TRBJ2-2; 15 bases line up with TRBD2. The CDR3 runs 17 residues. The germline CDR1 and CDR2 sequences are SNHLY and FYNNEI. The trim removed 5 bases at V and 5 bases at J, leaving 6 bases unmatched. The CDR3 spells CASSHRTSGRGTGELFF. CDR3 nucleotides: TGTGCCAGCAGTCACCGGACTAGCGGGAGGGGAACCGGGGAGCTGTTTTTT.

The J gene is TRBJ2-1, the V gene TRBV11-1, with TRBD2 matching 13 bases. Germline-derived CDR1 and CDR2 are SGHAT and FQDESV (reference sequence). The CDR3 is made up of 16 amino acids. J lost 9 bases, V lost 5 bases, and 10 bases had no gene match. The CDR3 loop reads CASSHRGTSGIGEQFF. The CDR3 DNA sequence: TGTGCCAGCAGCCACCGTGGGACTAGCGGGATCGGTGAGCAGTTCTTC. Full variable domain (missing parts from reference TRBV11-1 and TRBJ2-1): EAEVAQSPRYKITEKSQAVAFWCDPISGHATLYWYRQILGQGPELLVQFQDESVVDDSQLPKDRFSAERLKGVDSTLKIQPAELGDSAMYLCASSHRGTSGIGEQFFGPGTRLTVL.